The 26 T cell receptor beta chains below come from one sample, sequenced in a study of beta chain features in type 1 diabetes. The investigators reverse transcribed all of the isolated RNA, so they sequenced expressed TCRB transcripts. Only in-frame clones appear in the TCRdb table, and some are missing; sequencing was by immunoSEQ multiplex PCR. Of 200,000 to 250,000 clones in the sample, over 8.5% were seen once. Sequenced material: naive CD4+ T cells from blood. The receptors stem from a woman younger than 35 in good health.

The sample holds a few counts of this clone. This chain links TRBV2 with TRBJ2-1; tentatively, D is TRBD1 (6 bases). The CDR3 totals 14 residues. The germline V gene encodes CDR1 SNHLY and CDR2 FYNNEI. V lost 4 bases and J 2 bases, leaving 9 bases between the germline ends. In nucleotides, the CDR3 is TGTGCCAGCAGTGCCCGGACAGCCTACAATGAGCAGTTCTTC. Its protein is CASSARTAYNEQFF.

This rearrangement joins TRBV11-2 to TRBJ1-2; 7 bases agree with TRBD1. The germline V gene has CDR1 SGHAT and CDR2 FQNNGV. The CDR3 sequence is 15 residues long. Unmatched junction bases numbered 5, after V lost 3 bases and J lost 1 base. Here the CDR3 reads CASSLTGQVNYGYTF. In DNA form, the CDR3 reads TGTGCCAGCAGCTTGACCGGACAGGTTAACTATGGCTACACCTTC.

In its sample, this clone was seen a few times. This chain links TRBV5-4 with TRBJ2-4; D not certain. This CDR3 comprises 13 residues. The V end lost 0 bases, the J end lost 5 bases, and 6 bases lay between the germline ends. Germline assignment: CDR1 SGHNT and CDR2 YYREEE (reference sequence). CDR3 in amino acids: CASSLVSENIQYF. The CDR3 DNA follows: TGTGCCAGCAGCTTGGTATCCGAAAACATTCAGTACTTC. Full variable domain (rest looked up from reference TRBV5-4 and TRBJ2-4): ETGVTQSPTHLIKTRGQQVTLRCSSQSGHNTVSWYQQALGQGPQFIFQYYREEENGRGNFPPRFSGLQFPNYSSELNVNALELDDSALYLCASSLVSENIQYFGAGTRLSVL.

This clone has just a few counts. The rearrangement links TRBV4-1 to TRBJ2-1; D is ambiguous. Trimming removed 5 bases at V and 8 bases at J, with 10 bases between. The germline gives CDR1 MGHRA, CDR2 YSYEKL. CDR3 length: 12 residues. The DNA of the CDR3 is TGCGCCAGCAGCTACAAATTCGATGAGCAGTTCTTC. Protein product: CASSYKFDEQFF.

This clone was recorded a few times. V usage is TRBV6-1 and J usage is TRBJ2-5; 7 nucleotides line up with TRBD1. The germline CDR1 and CDR2 sequences are MNHNS and SASEGT. The J segment lost 4 bases and the V segment lost 2 bases, leaving 10 bases of the junction unmatched. The CDR3 extends over 16 amino acids. The CDR3 nucleotides read TGTGCCAGCAGTGAACGCGGACAGGTGGTATCAGAGACCCAGTACTTC. Its translation: CASSERGQVVSETQYF.

Only a few counts were recorded for this clone. The chain employs TRBV28 and TRBJ1-5; D call uncertain. The CDR3 consists of 15 residues. V gave up 6 bases and J gave up 2 bases, with 14 bases separating them. Per germline, CDR1 MDHEN and CDR2 SYDVKM. CDR3 DNA sequence: TGTGCCAGCAGAACCTCAGGTTTTGGCAATCAGCCCCAGCATTTT. The encoded protein is CASRTSGFGNQPQHF.

This clone came up a few times. CDR3 DNA sequence: TGTGCCAGTAGTATCGACTTGAGGAAACTGTTTTTT. This gives the protein CASSIDLRKLFF. V and J are TRBV19 and TRBJ1-4; D is uncertain. Germline V lookup: CDR1 LNHDA, CDR2 SQIVND (reference sequence). The CDR3 has 12 residues. Trimming left V 3 bases short and J 11 bases short, with 10 bases between.

The gene calls are TRBV7-8 and TRBJ2-1, with 7 positions matching TRBD2. Losses at the gene ends were 5 bases for V and 0 bases for J; bases not matched to a gene: 19. The CDR3 runs to 20 residues. The germline V gene encodes CDR1 SGHVS and CDR2 FQNEAQ. The CDR3 spells CASSPAAVRDYSSSYNEQFF. CDR3 nucleotide sequence: TGTGCCAGCAGCCCAGCAGCAGTCCGGGACTACTCTAGCTCCTACAATGAGCAGTTCTTC.

The V gene is TRBV19, the J gene TRBJ2-2, with TRBD1 identical over 7 bases. Germline CDR1 and CDR2: LNHDA and SQIVND (reference sequence). CDR3 size: 16 residues. With 5 bases clipped from V and 0 bases from J, the junction kept 6 bases outside the gene matches. The CDR3 sequence is CASSPRTGANTGELFF. CDR3 nucleotides: TGTGCCAGTAGTCCCCGGACAGGAGCGAACACCGGGGAGCTGTTTTTT.

This chain links TRBV29-1 with TRBJ1-3; 8 nucleotides align to TRBD1. Per germline, CDR1 SQVTM and CDR2 ANQGSEA. After removal of 6 bases from V and 2 bases from J, the junction contained 3 bases not matched to a gene. The CDR3 is 13 amino acids. The CDR3 spells CSVGQGTGNTIYF. CDR3 DNA: TGCAGCGTCGGACAGGGCACTGGAAACACCATATATTTT. Complete variable domain (other parts from reference TRBV29-1 and TRBJ1-3): SAVISQKPSRDICQRGTSLTIQCQVDSQVTMMFWYRQQPGQSLTLIATANQGSEATYESGFVIDKFPISRPNLTFSTLTVSNMSPEDSSIYLCSVGQGTGNTIYFGEGSWLTVV.

This clone was seen a handful of times. The V call is TRBV11-2, the J call TRBJ2-5; 8 bases map to TRBD1. There are 17 residues in the CDR3. In germline, CDR1 is SGHAT, CDR2 FQNNGV. The J segment lost 5 bases and the V segment lost 5 bases, leaving 16 bases of the junction unmatched. The CDR3 DNA sequence: TGTGCCAGCAGCCCCACCGCGTGGACAGGGCTGGCGGAGACCCAGTACTTC. This translates into CASSPTAWTGLAETQYF.

This clone appeared a few times. This rearrangement joins TRBV5-1 to TRBJ2-5; 8 bases are a match to TRBD2. After removal of 7 bases from V and 2 bases from J, the junction contained 16 bases not matched to a gene. The germline V gene has CDR1 SGHRS and CDR2 YFSETQ. The CDR3 is 17 amino acids. CDR3 sequence reads: CASAGEFALAVQETQYF. DNA for the CDR3: TGCGCCAGCGCCGGCGAGTTCGCACTAGCGGTTCAAGAGACCCAGTACTTC.

This clone showed up just a few times. The chain carries TRBV5-1 and TRBJ2-7, with 12 bases aligning to TRBD1. The CDR3 totals 18 residues. CDR1 and CDR2 (germline): SGHRS, YFSETQ. Trimming took 4 bases from V and 3 from J; bases not matched to a gene: 14. CDR3 in amino acids: CASSPGQGAGSGSYEQYF. CDR3 nucleotide sequence: TGCGCCAGCAGCCCGGGACAGGGGGCAGGTAGCGGGAGCTACGAGCAGTACTTC.

This clone has more than one count but fewer than ten. V and J are TRBV7-3 and TRBJ2-3; 9 bases are shared with TRBD1. This CDR3 region has 14 residues. The germline V gene encodes CDR1 SGHTA and CDR2 FQGTGA. The V gene end was trimmed by 3 bases and the J gene end by 6 bases; junction bases not matched to a gene: 4. The CDR3 DNA reads as TGTGCCAGCAGCTTCGACAGGGGGGACGATACGCAGTATTTT. This encodes CASSFDRGDDTQYF.

Worth noting for this clone: The sample has other DNA sequences that encode this CDR3 too. The chain joins TRBV4-1 to TRBJ2-7; TRBD1 aligns across 7 bases. The CDR3 extends over 14 amino acids. CDR1 and CDR2 from the germline V gene are MGHRA and YSYEKL. J was trimmed by 2 bases and V by 2 bases; bases with no gene match: 3. CDR3 region: CASSQPGQTYEQYF. CDR3 DNA sequence: TGCGCCAGCAGCCAACCGGGACAGACCTACGAGCAGTACTTC.

The chain has TRBV27 and TRBJ2-5; perhaps TRBD1 as D (5 bases). The germline V and J ends were trimmed by 7 bases and 5 bases, with 11 bases remaining between them. Germline CDR1 MNHEY, CDR2 SMNVEV (reference sequence). The CDR3 length is 12 residues. CDR3 DNA: TGTGCCAGCACTTCTAAGGGGGAGACCCAGTACTTC. Translated, it gives CASTSKGETQYF.

The chain is built from TRBV5-6 and TRBJ1-2; no clear D. The CDR3 contains 12 residues. Germline CDR1 reads SGHDT; CDR2 reads YYEEEE. V was cut by 0 bases and J by 8 bases, with 8 bases left in between. CDR3 sequence reads: CASSLDSGGYTF. DNA for the CDR3: TGTGCCAGCAGCTTGGATTCAGGCGGCTACACCTTC.

This clone was seen repeatedly, ten times or more. The chain carries TRBV13 and TRBJ2-7; possibly TRBD1 for D (6 bases). CDR1 and CDR2 (germline): PRHDT, FYEKMQ (reference sequence). The CDR3 has 14 amino acids. V was cut by 3 bases and J by 2 bases, with 11 bases left in between. The CDR3 nucleotides read TGTGCCAGCAGCTTGGCCAGGGGCCCCTACGAGCAGTACTTC. It is translated as CASSLARGPYEQYF.

The V call is TRBV9, the J call TRBJ1-2; perhaps TRBD1 as D (6 bases). From germline, CDR1 is SGDLS and CDR2 YYNGEE. This CDR3 region has 15 residues. V was trimmed by 8 bases and J by 0 bases, leaving 17 bases between them. The CDR3 here is CASTGSKGANYGYTF. The CDR3, as DNA: TGTGCCAGTACAGGGAGCAAAGGGGCTAACTATGGCTACACCTTC.

The gene calls are TRBV2 and TRBJ1-1; D may be TRBD1 (5 bases). The CDR3 loop spans 13 amino acids. With 6 bases removed from V and 1 base from J, the gap between germline ends came to 9 bases. CDR1 SNHLY and CDR2 FYNNEI come from the germline V gene. CDR3 sequence: CASSETGNTEAFF. The CDR3 DNA reads as TGTGCCAGCAGCGAAACAGGGAACACTGAAGCTTTCTTT.

The chain employs TRBV5-1 and TRBJ2-5; 12 nucleotides line up with TRBD1. CDR3 size: 15 residues. Germline CDR1 is SGHRS and CDR2 is YFSETQ. Trimming removed 3 bases from V and 5 bases from J; junction bases left unmatched: 5. The CDR3 DNA follows: TGCGCCAGCAGCTCGGGACAGGGGGCTGGGGAGACCCAGTACTTC. It specifies CASSSGQGAGETQYF.

This clone was detected only a few times. This chain connects TRBV2 to TRBJ1-1; no definite D call. CDR1 is SNHLY, CDR2 FYNNEI, per germline. This CDR3 region has 13 residues. V was cut by 4 bases and J by 4 bases, with 10 bases left in between. DNA for the CDR3: TGTGCCAGCAGTGTCGGGGAGGCCACTGAAGCTTTCTTT. Translating it yields CASSVGEATEAFF.

This clone was detected many times. This chain uses TRBV29-1 with TRBJ2-7; perhaps TRBD1 as D (6 bases). The V gene lost 7 bases and the J gene lost 2 bases, with 15 bases spanning the gap. Germline V gene lookup returns CDR1 SQVTM and CDR2 ANQGSEA. The CDR3 totals 13 residues. The CDR3 loop reads CSGSRGSPYEQYF. In nucleotides, the CDR3 is TGCAGCGGGAGTAGGGGGTCCCCCTACGAGCAGTACTTC.

J is TRBJ1-2 and V is TRBV7-9; 9 bases are a match to TRBD1. Germline V gene sequence: CDR1 SEHNR, CDR2 FQNEAQ (reference sequence). The CDR3 contains 14 residues. With V trimmed by 2 bases and J by 8 bases, 6 bases remained unmatched. The chain's CDR3 is CASSLQDRGYGYTF. The CDR3 DNA reads TGTGCCAGCAGCTTACAGGACAGGGGTTACGGCTACACCTTC. The full variable domain, its missing parts supplied by reference TRBV7-9 and TRBJ1-2, is DTGVSQNPRHKITKRGQNVTFRCDPISEHNRLYWYRQTLGQGPEFLTYFQNEAQLEKSRLLSDRFSAERPKGSFSTLEIQRTEQGDSAMYLCASSLQDRGYGYTFGSGTRLTVV.

The CDR3 spells CASSLAEGREGTEAFF. CDR3 sequence (DNA): TGCGCCAGCAGCTTGGCCGAAGGCCGAGAGGGCACTGAAGCTTTCTTT. The chain uses TRBV5-1 and TRBJ1-1; D is undetermined. Germline loops: CDR1 SGHRS, CDR2 YFSETQ. The length of the CDR3 is 16 residues. V was shortened by 0 bases and J by 4 bases, with 16 bases between the two germline ends.

There are a few counts of this clone. CDR3 nucleotide sequence: TGTGCCAGTAGGATAAACGCGGACTTGGCGGTCAGAAACACTGAAGCTTTCTTT. Translation gives CASRINADLAVRNTEAFF. The chain combines TRBV19 with TRBJ1-1, with D uncertain. CDR1 is LNHDA and CDR2 is SQIVND in the germline V gene (reference sequence). The ends were cut back, 6 bases at V and 2 bases at J, with 25 bases in the middle. The CDR3 runs to 18 residues. The full variable domain, its missing parts supplied by reference TRBV19 and TRBJ1-1, is DGGITQSPKYLFRKEGQNVTLSCEQNLNHDAMYWYRQDPGQGLRLIYYSQIVNDFQKGDIAEGYSVSREKKESFPLTVTSAQKNPTAFYLCASRINADLAVRNTEAFFGQGTRLTVV.